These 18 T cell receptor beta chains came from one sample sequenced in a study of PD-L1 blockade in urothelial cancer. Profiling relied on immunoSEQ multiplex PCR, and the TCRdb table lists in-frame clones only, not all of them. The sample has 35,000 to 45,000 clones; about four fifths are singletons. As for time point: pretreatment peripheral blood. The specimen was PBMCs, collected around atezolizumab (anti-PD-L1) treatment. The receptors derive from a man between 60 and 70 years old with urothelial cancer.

CDR3 protein: CATGRVGELFF. In nucleotides, the CDR3 is TGTGCCACAGGGAGGGTCGGGGAGCTGTTTTTT. J is TRBJ2-2 and V is TRBV6-1, with TRBD2 matching over 7 bases. In germline, CDR1 is MNHNS, CDR2 SASEGT. CDR3 length: 11 residues. Trimming at V came to 10 bases and at J to 7 bases, leaving 3 bases not matched to a gene.

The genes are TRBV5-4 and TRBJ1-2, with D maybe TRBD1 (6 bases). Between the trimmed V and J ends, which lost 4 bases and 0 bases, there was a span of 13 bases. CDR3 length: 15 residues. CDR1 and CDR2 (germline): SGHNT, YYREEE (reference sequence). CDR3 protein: CASSRGGQTNYGYTF. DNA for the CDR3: TGTGCCAGCAGCCGAGGCGGACAGACTAACTATGGCTACACCTTC.

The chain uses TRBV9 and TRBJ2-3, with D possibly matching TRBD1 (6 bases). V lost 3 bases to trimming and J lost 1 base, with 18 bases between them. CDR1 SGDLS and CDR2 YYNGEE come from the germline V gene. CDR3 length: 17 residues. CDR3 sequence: CASSAPGVAWGTDTQYF. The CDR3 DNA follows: TGTGCCAGCAGCGCCCCAGGGGTTGCTTGGGGCACAGATACGCAGTATTTT.

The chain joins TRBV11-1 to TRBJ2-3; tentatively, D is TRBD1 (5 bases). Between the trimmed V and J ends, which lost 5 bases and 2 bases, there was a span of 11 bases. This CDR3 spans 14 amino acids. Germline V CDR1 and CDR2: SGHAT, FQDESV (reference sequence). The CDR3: CASSDRQSTDTQYF. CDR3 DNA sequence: TGTGCCAGCAGCGATCGACAGTCCACAGATACGCAGTATTTT.

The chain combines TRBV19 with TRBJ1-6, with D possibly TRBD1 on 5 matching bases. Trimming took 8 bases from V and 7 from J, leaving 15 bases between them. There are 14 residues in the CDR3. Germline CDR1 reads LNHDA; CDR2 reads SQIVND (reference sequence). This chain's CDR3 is CASQRRPGNSPLHF. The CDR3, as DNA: TGTGCCAGTCAAAGACGGCCAGGGAATTCACCCCTCCACTTT.

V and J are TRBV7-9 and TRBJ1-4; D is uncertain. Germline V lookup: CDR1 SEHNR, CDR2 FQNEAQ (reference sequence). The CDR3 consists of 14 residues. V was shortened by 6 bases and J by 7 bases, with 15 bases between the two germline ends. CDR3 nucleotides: TGTGCCAGCAGGCCGGGAGTGATCGGTGAAAAACTGTTTTTT. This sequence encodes CASRPGVIGEKLFF.

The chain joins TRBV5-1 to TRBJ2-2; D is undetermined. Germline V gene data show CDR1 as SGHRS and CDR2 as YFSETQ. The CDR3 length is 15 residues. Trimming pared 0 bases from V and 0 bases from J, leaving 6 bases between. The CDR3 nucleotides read TGCGCCAGCAGCTTGGACACCACGAACACCGGGGAGCTGTTTTTT. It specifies CASSLDTTNTGELFF.

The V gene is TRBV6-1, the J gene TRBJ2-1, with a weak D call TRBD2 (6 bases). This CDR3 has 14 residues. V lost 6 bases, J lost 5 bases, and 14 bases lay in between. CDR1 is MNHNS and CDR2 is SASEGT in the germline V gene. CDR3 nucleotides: TGTGCCAGCAGCGTCGGCGGAGGGGACAATGAGCAGTTCTTC. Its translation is CASSVGGGDNEQFF.

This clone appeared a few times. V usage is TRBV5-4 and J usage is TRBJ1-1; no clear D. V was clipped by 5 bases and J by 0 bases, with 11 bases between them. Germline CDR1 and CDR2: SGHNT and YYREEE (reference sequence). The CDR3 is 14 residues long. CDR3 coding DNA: TGTGCCAGCAGTTACGACTGGGTGAACACTGAAGCTTTCTTT. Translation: CASSYDWVNTEAFF.

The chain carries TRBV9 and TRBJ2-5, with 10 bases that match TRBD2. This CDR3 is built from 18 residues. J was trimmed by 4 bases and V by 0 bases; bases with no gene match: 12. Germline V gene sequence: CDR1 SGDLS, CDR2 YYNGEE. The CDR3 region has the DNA TGTGCCAGCAGCGTAGCACTAGCGGGGCCCGGCGGCCCAGAGACCCAGTACTTC. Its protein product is CASSVALAGPGGPETQYF.

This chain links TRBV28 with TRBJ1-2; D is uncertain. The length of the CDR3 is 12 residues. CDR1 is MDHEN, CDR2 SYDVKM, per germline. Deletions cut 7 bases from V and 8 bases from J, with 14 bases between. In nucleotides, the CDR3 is TGTGCCAGCACCACAATGCCGGGAGGCTACACCTTC. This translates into CASTTMPGGYTF.

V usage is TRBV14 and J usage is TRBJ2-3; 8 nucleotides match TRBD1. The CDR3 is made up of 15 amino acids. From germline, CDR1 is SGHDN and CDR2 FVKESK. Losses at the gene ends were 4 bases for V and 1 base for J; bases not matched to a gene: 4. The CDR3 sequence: CASSLAGGGTDTQYF. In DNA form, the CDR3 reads TGTGCCAGCAGCCTGGCAGGGGGCGGCACAGATACGCAGTATTTT.

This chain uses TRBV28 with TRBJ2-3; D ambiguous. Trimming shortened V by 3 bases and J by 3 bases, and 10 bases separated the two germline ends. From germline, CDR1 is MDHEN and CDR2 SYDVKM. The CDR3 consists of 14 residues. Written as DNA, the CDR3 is TGTGCCAGCAGTTTGAGGAGTGGGACAGATACGCAGTATTTT. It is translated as CASSLRSGTDTQYF.

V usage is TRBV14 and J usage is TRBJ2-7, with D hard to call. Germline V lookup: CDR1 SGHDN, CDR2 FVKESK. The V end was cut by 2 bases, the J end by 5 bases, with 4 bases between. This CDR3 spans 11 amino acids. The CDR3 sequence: CASSQSHEQYF. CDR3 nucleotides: TGTGCCAGCAGCCAAAGCCACGAGCAGTACTTC.

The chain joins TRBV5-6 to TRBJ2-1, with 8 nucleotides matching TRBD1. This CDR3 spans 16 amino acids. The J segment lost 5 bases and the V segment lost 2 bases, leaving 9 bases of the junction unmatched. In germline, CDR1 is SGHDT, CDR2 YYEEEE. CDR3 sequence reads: CASSFLADRADNEQFF. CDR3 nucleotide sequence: TGTGCCAGCAGCTTTCTTGCGGACAGGGCCGACAATGAGCAGTTCTTC.

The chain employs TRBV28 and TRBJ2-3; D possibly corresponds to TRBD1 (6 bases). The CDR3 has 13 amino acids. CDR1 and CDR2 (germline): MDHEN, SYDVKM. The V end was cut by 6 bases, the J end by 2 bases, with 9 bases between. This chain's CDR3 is CASRDSSTDTQYF. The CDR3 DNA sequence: TGTGCCAGCAGGGACAGTTCCACAGATACGCAGTATTTT.

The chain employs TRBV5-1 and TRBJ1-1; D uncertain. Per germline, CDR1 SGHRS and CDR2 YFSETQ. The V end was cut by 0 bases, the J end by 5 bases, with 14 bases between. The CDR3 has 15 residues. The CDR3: CASSLDGGRGTEAFF. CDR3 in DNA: TGCGCCAGCAGCTTGGATGGAGGGCGTGGGACTGAAGCTTTCTTT.

CDR3 DNA: TGCGCCAGCAGCTTGGGGGCGGGGACCGGGGAGCTGTTTTTT. Its translation: CASSLGAGTGELFF. V and J are TRBV5-1 and TRBJ2-2; perhaps TRBD2 as D (6 bases). Germline V gives CDR1 SGHRS, CDR2 YFSETQ. CDR3 length: 14 residues. The germline V and J ends were trimmed by 0 bases and 5 bases, with 8 bases remaining between them.